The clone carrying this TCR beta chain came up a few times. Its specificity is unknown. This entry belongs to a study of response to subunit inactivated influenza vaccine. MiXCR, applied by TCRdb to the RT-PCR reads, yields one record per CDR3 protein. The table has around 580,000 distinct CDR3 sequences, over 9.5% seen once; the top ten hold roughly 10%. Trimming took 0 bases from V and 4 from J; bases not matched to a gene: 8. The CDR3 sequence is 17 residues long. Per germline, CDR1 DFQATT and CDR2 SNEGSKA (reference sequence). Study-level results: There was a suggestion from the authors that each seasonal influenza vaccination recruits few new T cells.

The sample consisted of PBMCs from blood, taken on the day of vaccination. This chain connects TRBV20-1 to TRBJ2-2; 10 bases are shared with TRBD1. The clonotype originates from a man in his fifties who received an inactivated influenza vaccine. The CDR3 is CSARDPGTGVRTGELFF. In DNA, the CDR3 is TGCAGTGCTAGAGATCCTGGGACAGGGGTTCGCACCGGGGAGCTGTTTTTT.